The T cell receptor (beta chain) described here comes from a study of blood T cell repertoires in COVID-19. Turning to the study itself: T cells, B-cell-depleted T cells, or PBMCs provided the cDNA or gDNA that served as material.

This clone has a single count. Germline V CDR1 and CDR2: MGHRA, YSYEKL. Trimming stripped 1 base from V and 5 bases from J, with 11 bases between. The CDR3 contains 14 residues. Original processing methods: The assay estimated nucleated cells by amplifying reference gene primers. Sequencing used immunoSEQ multiplex PCR; TCRdb keeps in-frame clones, though not all of them. The DNA gave D and trimming, while V, J and clone size come from that table. This table has over 200,000 clones, around 86% appearing once. Enrollees, roughly 18 to 89 years old, lived in about two dozen US areas. Participant-reported clinical history was the basis for cohort assignment.

The specimen sequenced was PBMCs or T cells enriched from blood (not recorded which). This chain joins TRBV4-1 and TRBJ1-1, with D tentatively TRBD1 (6 bases). This clonotype was obtained from a man between 18 and 29 years old who had recovered from COVID-19. This CDR3 reads CASSQAGTSTEAFF. The DNA of the CDR3 is TGCGCCAGCAGCCAAGCCGGGACAAGTACTGAAGCTTTCTTT.